Listed below are T cell receptor beta chains from one sample, sequenced in a study of CD8 T cells in ankylosing spondylitis. MiXCR was run by TCRdb on the 5' RACE reads, yielding one entry per CDR3 protein. The sample yields about 450,000 distinct CDR3 sequences, about 24% seen once. Sequenced material: blood, either unsorted or a sorted T cell fraction (not recorded which). Receptors were obtained from a male donor with ankylosing spondylitis. Each CDR3 is given with its conserved first and last residue.

v_call,j_call,cdr3_aa
TRBV27,TRBJ1-2,CATRRDNYGYTF
TRBV7-2,TRBJ1-1,CASSLPWGTEAFF
TRBV7-9,TRBJ1-3,CASSSDRGNLNTIYF
TRBV4-2,TRBJ1-4,CASSRQGAEKLFF
TRBV5-1,TRBJ2-1,CASSSPSGDNEQFF
TRBV10-2,TRBJ2-5,CASSETSGGQETQYF
TRBV29-1,TRBJ2-3,CSVAGQGALTDTQYF
TRBV9,TRBJ2-6,CASSEGLAGVHRFTNVLTF
TRBV5-1,TRBJ1-4,CASSLETGREKLFF
TRBV6-2/TRBV6-3,TRBJ1-4,CASRGPGDEKLFF
TRBV20-1,TRBJ2-3,CSARNPGTDTQYF
TRBV24-1,TRBJ1-2,CATSVGRYGYTF
TRBV19,TRBJ2-1,CASSSLAGGPNEQFF
TRBV14,TRBJ1-2,CASSQGQGAAYGYTF
TRBV7-2,TRBJ2-3,CASSLVATSTDTQYF
TRBV12-3/TRBV12-4,TRBJ2-7,CASRPSTGAYEQYF
TRBV5-6,TRBJ2-1,CASSLELAVRNEQFF
TRBV29-1,TRBJ1-2,CSVETRGFSYGYTF
TRBV27,TRBJ1-2,CASSYSSRGAYYGYTF
TRBV25-1,TRBJ2-1,CASSDPSGRIPEQFF
TRBV27,TRBJ2-7,CASMGLAGRYEQYF
TRBV7-2,TRBJ2-3,CASSLAPRTSGSTDTQYF
TRBV20-1,TRBJ2-1,CSARIRHSYNEQFF
TRBV7-2,TRBJ2-2,CASSLRLASTGELFF
TRBV5-1,TRBJ2-2,CASSLTLSTGELFF
TRBV20-1,TRBJ1-3,CSAIGSGNTIYF
TRBV12-3/TRBV12-4,TRBJ1-1,CASSFAGTEAFF
TRBV12-3/TRBV12-4,TRBJ2-1,CASSRSTVSSYNEQFF
TRBV7-9,TRBJ1-5,CASSFDGNQPQHF
TRBV5-1,TRBJ2-2,CASKSHTSSTGELFF
TRBV3-1,TRBJ2-4,CASSQDFSGRF
TRBV7-2,TRBJ2-1,CASSPFTTMYNEQFF
TRBV20-1,TRBJ1-2,CSASDRLNYGYTF
TRBV3-1,TRBJ1-3,CASSQGHSGNTIYF
TRBV29-1,TRBJ2-3,CSVDPYTDTQYF
TRBV27,TRBJ1-1,CASSSLKGNTEAFF
TRBV5-1,TRBJ2-1,CASSFDGTSGSNEQFF
TRBV20-1,TRBJ2-1,CSAEDSGNEQFF
TRBV6-5,TRBJ1-2,CASSYQAGGGYGYTF
TRBV2,TRBJ1-5,CASNRLDRGSQPQHF
TRBV6-1,TRBJ1-1,CASSAWAGGDYEAFF
TRBV7-7,TRBJ2-1,CASSSGGLAVLNEQFF
TRBV25-1,TRBJ2-2,CASIPGRGGELFF
TRBV12-3/TRBV12-4,TRBJ2-1,CASRPHGDEQFF
TRBV5-1,TRBJ2-1,CASSFGINEQFF
TRBV27,TRBJ2-1,CASSLLGVAGYNEQFF
TRBV30,TRBJ2-1,CAWSLAGTEQFF
TRBV13,TRBJ2-7,CASSQIRSLDPTGFSYEQYF
TRBV15,TRBJ2-4,CATSRVRESPKNIQYF
TRBV5-1,TRBJ1-2,CASSQDTQANGYTF
TRBV18,TRBJ2-5,CASSPQQAETQYF
TRBV11-2,TRBJ2-1,CASRAAGPESSYNEQFF
TRBV5-1,TRBJ2-7,CASSVAGTGGYEQYF
TRBV20-1,TRBJ1-2,CSASRISNYGYTF